A selection of T cell receptor beta chains follows, all from one sample in a study of identifying expanded T cells in peripheral blood. Produced via immunoSEQ multiplex PCR; TCRdb's table is partial and in-frame only. The sample has about 86,000 clones; 88% are singletons. Sequencing input: blood. The receptor source for this set is a person aged 18-70 years in good health. The CDR3 runs from the conserved cysteine through the conserved F or W. D genes are given only for firm matches. Size is stated for part of the rows, as once, few or many counts, or as a class when the clone is expanded.

>-|-|TRBJ1-1|TRBV5-1
CASSLVPGTDNEAFF
TGCGCCAGCAGCTTGGTCCCCGGGACGGATAACGAAGCTTTCTTT
>once|-|TRBJ1-1|TRBV4-3
CASSLDRTNTEAFF
TGCGCCAGCAGCCTGGACAGAACTAACACTGAAGCTTTCTTT
>few|-|TRBJ1-6|TRBV19
CASSMRSSYNSPLHF
TGTGCCAGTAGTATGAGGAGCTCCTATAATTCACCCCTCCACTTT
>-|TRBD1|TRBJ2-2|TRBV7-3
CASSLTGDRVSGELFF
TGTGCCAGCAGCTTAACGGGAGACAGGGTGTCCGGGGAGCTGTTTTTT
>-|-|TRBJ1-1|TRBV10-3
CAIKSNTEAFF
TGTGCCATTAAAAGTAACACTGAAGCTTTCTTT
>-|-|TRBJ1-2|TRBV7-9
CASSSGQHGYTF
TGTGCCAGCAGCTCGGGACAACACGGCTACACCTTC
>-|-|TRBJ2-7|TRBV5-1
CASRTGEATYEQYF
TGCGCCAGCAGGACAGGCGAAGCTACCTACGAGCAGTACTTC
>-|TRBD1|TRBJ1-4|TRBV7-9
CASSRATGFEKLFF
TGTGCCAGCAGCCGCGCGACAGGGTTCGAAAAACTGTTTTTT
>-|-|TRBJ2-7|TRBV7-9
CASSSTSGYEQYF
TGTGCCAGCAGCTCAACTTCCGGCTACGAGCAGTACTTC
>-|-|TRBJ2-5|TRBV18
CASSPRGAETQYF
TGTGCCAGCTCACCACGGGGGGCAGAGACCCAGTACTTC
>-|-|TRBJ1-4|TRBV2
CASSDTPGARREKLFF
TGTGCCAGCAGTGATACACCCGGGGCCCGTCGGGAAAAACTGTTTTTT
>-|-|TRBJ1-2|TRBV7-8
CASSRNRPPPYGYTF
TGTGCCAGCAGCCGCAACAGGCCCCCCCCCTATGGCTACACCTTC
>once|-|TRBJ2-7|TRBV5-4
CASSRTGVGWNSYEQYF
TGTGCCAGCAGCCGGACTGGAGTAGGGTGGAACTCCTACGAGCAGTACTTC
>-|-|TRBJ1-5|TRBV5-1
CASSLGPPGEPQHF
TGCGCCAGCAGCTTGGGACCCCCAGGGGAGCCCCAGCATTTT
>-|TRBD1|TRBJ1-5|TRBV6-6
CASTWGQGWGNQPQHF
TGTGCCAGCACCTGGGGACAGGGTTGGGGCAATCAGCCCCAGCATTTT
>-|-|TRBJ2-3|TRBV9
CASSSWGDTQYF
TGTGCCAGCAGCTCTTGGGGGGATACGCAGTATTTT
>-|-|TRBJ1-6|TRBV18
CASSPRSGSDSPLHF
TGTGCCAGCTCACCCAGGTCAGGGTCAGATTCACCCCTCCACTTT
>-|-|TRBJ1-4|TRBV5-1
CASSVGTTNEKLFF
TGCGCCAGCAGCGTCGGGACAACTAATGAAAAACTGTTTTTT
>-|TRBD1|TRBJ1-1|TRBV6-1
CASSTYRGEAFF
TGTGCCAGCAGTACCTACAGGGGTGAAGCTTTCTTT
>once|-|TRBJ2-1|TRBV7-2
CASSLDGYNEQFF
TGTGCCAGCAGCTTAGACGGATACAATGAGCAGTTCTTC
>-|-|TRBJ1-1|TRBV6-1
CASLSYPGNTEAFF
TGTGCCAGCCTCTCATACCCCGGGAACACTGAAGCTTTCTTT
>-|-|TRBJ1-1|TRBV6-5
CASSYSGLDVYTEAFF
TGTGCCAGCAGTTACTCGGGTCTGGACGTGTACACTGAAGCTTTCTTT
>-|-|TRBJ2-3|TRBV7-8
CASSLGLSRGTDTQYF
TGTGCCAGCAGCTTGGGTCTCTCGAGGGGCACAGATACGCAGTATTTT